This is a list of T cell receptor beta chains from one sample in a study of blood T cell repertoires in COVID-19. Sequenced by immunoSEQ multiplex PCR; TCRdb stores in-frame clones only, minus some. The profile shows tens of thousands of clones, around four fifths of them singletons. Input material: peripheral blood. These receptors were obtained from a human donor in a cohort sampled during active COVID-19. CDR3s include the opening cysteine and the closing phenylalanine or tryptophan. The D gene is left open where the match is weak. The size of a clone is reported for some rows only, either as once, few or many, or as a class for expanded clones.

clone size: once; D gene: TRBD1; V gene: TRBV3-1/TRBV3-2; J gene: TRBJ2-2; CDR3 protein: CASSQLQGAGTGELFF; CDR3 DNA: TGTGCCAGCAGCCAACTACAGGGGGCGGGCACCGGGGAGCTGTTTTTT
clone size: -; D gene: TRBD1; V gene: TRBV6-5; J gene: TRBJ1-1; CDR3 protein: CATGDRVNTEAFF; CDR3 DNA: TGTGCCACCGGGGACAGGGTGAACACTGAAGCTTTCTTT
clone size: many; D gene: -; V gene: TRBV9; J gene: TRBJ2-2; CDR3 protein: CASSSGNTGELFF; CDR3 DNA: TGTGCCAGCAGCTCAGGGAACACCGGGGAGCTGTTTTTT
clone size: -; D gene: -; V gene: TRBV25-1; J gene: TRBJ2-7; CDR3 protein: CASSLTGRTYEQYF; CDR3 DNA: TGTGCCAGCAGCCTGACAGGGAGGACCTACGAGCAGTACTTC
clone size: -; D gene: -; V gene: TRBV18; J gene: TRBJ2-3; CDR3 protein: CASSTEDTQYF; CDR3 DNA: TGTGCCAGCTCTACGGAGGATACGCAGTATTTT
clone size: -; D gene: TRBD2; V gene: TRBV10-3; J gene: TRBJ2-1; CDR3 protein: CAISEGLAEYNEQFF; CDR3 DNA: TGTGCCATCAGTGAGGGACTAGCGGAATACAATGAGCAGTTCTTC
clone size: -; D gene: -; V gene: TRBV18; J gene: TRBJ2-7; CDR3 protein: CASSSKLTVSYEQYF; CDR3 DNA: TGTGCCAGCTCCTCAAAATTGACAGTCTCCTACGAGCAGTACTTC
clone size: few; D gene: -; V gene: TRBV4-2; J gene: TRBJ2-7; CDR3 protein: CASSQVSYEQYF; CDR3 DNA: TGTGCCAGCAGCCAAGTTAGCTACGAGCAGTACTTC
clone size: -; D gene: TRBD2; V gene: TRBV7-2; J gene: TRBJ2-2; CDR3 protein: CASSPFHRGGNTGELFF; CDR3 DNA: TGTGCCAGCAGCCCGTTCCATCGGGGGGGCAACACCGGGGAGCTGTTTTTT
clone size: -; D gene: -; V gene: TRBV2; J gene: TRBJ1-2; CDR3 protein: CASSEAAAGGYTF; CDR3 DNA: TGTGCCAGCAGTGAAGCAGCGGCGGGTGGCTACACCTTC
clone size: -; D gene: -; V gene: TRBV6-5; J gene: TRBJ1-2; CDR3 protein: CASRPLQGLNYGYTF; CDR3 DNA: TGTGCCAGCAGGCCCTTACAGGGATTAAACTATGGCTACACCTTC
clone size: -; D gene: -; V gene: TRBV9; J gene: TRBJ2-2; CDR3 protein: CASSVGGGSTGELFF; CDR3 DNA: TGTGCCAGCAGCGTAGGAGGGGGATCGACCGGGGAGCTGTTTTTT
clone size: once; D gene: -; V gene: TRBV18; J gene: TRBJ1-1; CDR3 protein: CASSPSRGTTEAFF; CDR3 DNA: TGTGCCAGCTCACCATCGAGGGGGACCACTGAAGCTTTCTTT
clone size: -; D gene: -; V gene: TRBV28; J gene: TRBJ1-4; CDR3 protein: CATFLGGASTNEKLFF; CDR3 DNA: TGTGCCACGTTCTTAGGTGGGGCTTCAACTAATGAAAAACTGTTTTTT
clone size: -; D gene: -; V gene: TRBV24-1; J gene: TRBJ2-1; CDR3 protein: CATAHRGGSNEQFF; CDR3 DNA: TGTGCCACTGCCCACAGGGGAGGAAGCAATGAGCAGTTCTTC
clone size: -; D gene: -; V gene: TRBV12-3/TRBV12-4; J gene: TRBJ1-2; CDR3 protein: CASSFGGAGYTF; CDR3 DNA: TGTGCCAGCAGTTTCGGGGGGGCTGGCTACACCTTC
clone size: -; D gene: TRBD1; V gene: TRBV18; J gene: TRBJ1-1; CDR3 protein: CASSPPTGITNTEAFF; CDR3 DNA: TGTGCCAGCTCACCACCGACAGGGATCACGAACACTGAAGCTTTCTTT
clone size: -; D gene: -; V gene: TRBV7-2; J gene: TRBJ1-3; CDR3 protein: CASSLGGYSGNTIYF; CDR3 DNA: TGTGCCAGCAGCCTAGGAGGATACTCTGGAAACACCATATATTTT
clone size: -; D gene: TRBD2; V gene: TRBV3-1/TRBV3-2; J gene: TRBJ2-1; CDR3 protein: CASSQGTGGRFKNEQFF; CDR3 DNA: TGTGCCAGCAGCCAAGGTACGGGGGGACGCTTTAAGAATGAGCAGTTCTTC
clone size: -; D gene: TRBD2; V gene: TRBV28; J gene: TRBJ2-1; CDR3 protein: CASSSPGTRVAYNEQFF; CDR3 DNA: TGTGCCAGCAGTTCCCCCGGGACTAGGGTGGCCTACAATGAGCAGTTCTTC
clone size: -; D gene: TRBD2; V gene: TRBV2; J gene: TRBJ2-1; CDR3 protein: CASSLRLAAYNEQFF; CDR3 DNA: TGTGCCAGCAGTCTCCGGCTAGCGGCCTACAATGAGCAGTTCTTC
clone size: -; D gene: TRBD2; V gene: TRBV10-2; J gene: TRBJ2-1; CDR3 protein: CASTQIGLAGGSYNEQFF; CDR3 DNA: TGCGCCAGCACTCAGATAGGGCTAGCGGGGGGCTCCTACAATGAGCAGTTCTTC
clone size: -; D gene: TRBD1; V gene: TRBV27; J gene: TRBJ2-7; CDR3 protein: CASSLRQGEQYF; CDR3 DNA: TGTGCCAGCAGTTTACGACAGGGGGAGCAGTACTTC
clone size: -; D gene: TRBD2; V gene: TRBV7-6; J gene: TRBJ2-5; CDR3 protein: CASSRLAGDKTQYF; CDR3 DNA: TGTGCCAGCAGTAGACTAGCGGGAGATAAGACCCAGTACTTC
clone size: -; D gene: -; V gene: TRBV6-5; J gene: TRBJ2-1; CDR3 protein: CASSYKAGTYNEQFF; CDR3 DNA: TGTGCCAGCAGTTACAAGGCAGGAACCTACAATGAGCAGTTCTTC
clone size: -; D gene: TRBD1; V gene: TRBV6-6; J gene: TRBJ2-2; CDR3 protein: CASSSGTGGRTGELFF; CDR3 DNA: TGTGCCAGCAGTTCGGGGACAGGGGGCCGAACCGGGGAGCTGTTTTTT
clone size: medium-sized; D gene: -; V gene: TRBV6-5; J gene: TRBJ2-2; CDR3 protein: CASRAAGELFF; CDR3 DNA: TGTGCCAGCAGAGCGGCCGGGGAGCTGTTTTTT
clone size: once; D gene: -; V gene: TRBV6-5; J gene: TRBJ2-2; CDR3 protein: CASRRTDNTGELFF; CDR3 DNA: TGTGCCAGCAGACGGACTGATAACACCGGGGAGCTGTTTTTT
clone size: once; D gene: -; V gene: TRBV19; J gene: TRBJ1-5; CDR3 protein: CASRGPGGGPNQPQHF; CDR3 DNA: TGTGCCAGTAGAGGGCCCGGTGGAGGACCCAATCAGCCCCAGCATTTT
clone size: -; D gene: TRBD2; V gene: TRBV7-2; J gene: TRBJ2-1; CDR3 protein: CASSPSGATYNEQFF; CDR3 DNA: TGTGCCAGCAGCCCTAGCGGGGCGACCTACAATGAGCAGTTCTTC
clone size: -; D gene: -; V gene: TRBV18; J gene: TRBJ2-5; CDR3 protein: CASSRQTQETQYF; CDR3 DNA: TGTGCCAGCTCTAGACAGACCCAAGAGACCCAGTACTTC
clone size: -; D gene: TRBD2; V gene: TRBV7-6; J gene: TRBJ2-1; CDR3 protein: CASSLVAGGRDEQFF; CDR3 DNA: TGTGCCAGCAGCTTAGTAGCGGGAGGGCGGGATGAGCAGTTCTTC
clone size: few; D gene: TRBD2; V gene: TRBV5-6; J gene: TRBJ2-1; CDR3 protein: CASSFGSSGRNEQFF; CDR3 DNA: TGTGCCAGCAGCTTCGGTAGTAGCGGGAGAAATGAGCAGTTCTTC
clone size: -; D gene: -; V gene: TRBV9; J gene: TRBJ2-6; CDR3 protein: CASSVSGTGANVLTF; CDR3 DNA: TGTGCCAGCAGCGTTTCAGGAACTGGGGCCAACGTCCTGACTTTC
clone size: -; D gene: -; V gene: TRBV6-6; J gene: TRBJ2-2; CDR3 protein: CASSFADPVTGELFF; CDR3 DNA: TGTGCCAGCAGTTTCGCGGATCCCGTCACCGGGGAGCTGTTTTTT
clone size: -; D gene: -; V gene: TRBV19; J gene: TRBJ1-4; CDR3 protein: CASTYSRRTNEKLFF; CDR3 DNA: TGTGCCAGCACTTATAGCCGGAGAACTAATGAAAAACTGTTTTTT
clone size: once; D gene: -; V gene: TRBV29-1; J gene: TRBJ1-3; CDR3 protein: CSVRRGGGNTIYF; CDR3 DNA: TGCAGCGTTCGACGGGGTGGTGGAAACACCATATATTTT
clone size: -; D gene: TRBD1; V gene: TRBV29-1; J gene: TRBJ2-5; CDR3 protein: CSVPGTADPQETQYF; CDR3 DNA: TGCAGCGTTCCAGGGACAGCGGACCCCCAAGAGACCCAGTACTTC
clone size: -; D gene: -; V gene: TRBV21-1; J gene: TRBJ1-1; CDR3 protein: CASSEEWRRDTEAFF; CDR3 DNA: TGTGCCAGCAGCGAGGAGTGGAGGAGGGACACTGAAGCTTTCTTT
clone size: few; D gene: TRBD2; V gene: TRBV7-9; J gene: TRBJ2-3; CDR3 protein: CASLRTSGGVGDTQYF; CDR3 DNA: TGTGCCAGCCTGCGGACTAGCGGGGGGGTAGGAGATACGCAGTATTTT
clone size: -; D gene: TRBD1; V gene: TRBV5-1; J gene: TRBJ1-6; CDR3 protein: CASSPIGTANSPLHF; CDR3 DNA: TGCGCCAGCAGCCCCATAGGGACAGCGAATTCACCCCTCCACTTT
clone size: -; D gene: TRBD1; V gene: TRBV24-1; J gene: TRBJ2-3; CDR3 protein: CATSDASGQETSTDTQYF; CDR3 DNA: TGTGCCACCAGTGATGCCTCAGGACAGGAGACTAGCACAGATACGCAGTATTTT
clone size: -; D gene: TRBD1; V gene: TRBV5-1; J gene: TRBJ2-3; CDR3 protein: CASGQGGYTDTQYF; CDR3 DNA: TGCGCCAGCGGACAGGGGGGATACACAGATACGCAGTATTTT
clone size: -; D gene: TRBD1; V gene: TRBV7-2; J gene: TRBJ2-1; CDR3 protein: CASSSGDRYNEQFF; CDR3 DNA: TGTGCCAGCAGCTCAGGGGACAGATACAATGAGCAGTTCTTC
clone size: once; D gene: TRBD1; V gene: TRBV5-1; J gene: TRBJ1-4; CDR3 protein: CASSLEGRGNEKLFF; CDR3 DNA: TGCGCCAGCAGCTTGGAGGGCAGGGGGAATGAAAAACTGTTTTTT
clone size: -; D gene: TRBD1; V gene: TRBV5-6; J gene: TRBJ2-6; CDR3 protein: CASSPQGAGANVLTF; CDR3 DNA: TGTGCCAGCAGCCCACAGGGGGCTGGGGCCAACGTCCTGACTTTC